This T cell receptor beta chain was recovered during a study of cytomegalovirus exposure and HLA in healthy donors. V lost 11 bases, J lost 4 bases, and 13 bases stayed unmatched. This CDR3 is 14 amino acids long. The germline CDR1 and CDR2 sequences are LNHNV and YYDKDF (reference sequence). With 60 Vbeta and 13 Jbeta primers, the PCR was carried out. Using immunoSEQ multiplex PCR, the repertoire was profiled, and TCRdb retains in-frame clones only, with some absent. The sample lists roughly 110,000 clones; about four fifths were seen once. The rearrangement links TRBV15 to TRBJ2-5, with 7 bases fitting TRBD2. The source material was PBMCs. This TCR came from a woman aged 50 to 60 in good health and CMV-seropositive. The CDR3 protein is CAAMRGGSRETQYF. CDR3 nucleotides: TGTGCCGCCATGCGCGGGGGTTCGAGAGAGACCCAGTACTTC.